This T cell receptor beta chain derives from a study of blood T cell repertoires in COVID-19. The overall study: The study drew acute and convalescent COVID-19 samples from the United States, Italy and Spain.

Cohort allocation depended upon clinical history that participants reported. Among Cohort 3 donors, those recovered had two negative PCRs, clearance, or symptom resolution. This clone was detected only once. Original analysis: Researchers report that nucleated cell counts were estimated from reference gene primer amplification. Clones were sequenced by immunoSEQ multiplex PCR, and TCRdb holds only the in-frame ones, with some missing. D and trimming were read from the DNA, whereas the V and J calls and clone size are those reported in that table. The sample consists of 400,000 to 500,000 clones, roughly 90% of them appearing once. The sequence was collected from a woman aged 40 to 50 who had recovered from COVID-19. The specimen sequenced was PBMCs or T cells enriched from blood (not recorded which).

The chain's CDR3 is CASSPRTGSVAGPRADTQYF. Written as DNA, the CDR3 is TGTGCCAGCAGCCCTCGGACAGGGAGTGTGGCGGGCCCTAGGGCAGATACGCAGTATTTT. The V gene is TRBV7-8, the J gene TRBJ2-3; 8 nucleotides align to TRBD1. The CDR3 covers 20 residues. V was pared by 5 bases and J by 4 bases, with 23 bases of the junction left unmatched. Germline V lookup: CDR1 SGHVS, CDR2 FQNEAQ.